This passage covers 27 T cell receptor beta chains from one sample sequenced in a study of technical replicates of blood from four donors. Profiling relied on immunoSEQ multiplex PCR, and the TCRdb table lists in-frame clones only, not all of them. The sample contains about 80,000 clones, roughly 97% of which appear only once. The sequencing input was T cells isolated from PBMCs. These TCRs come from a human donor in good health.

The chain joins TRBV30 to TRBJ1-2; D is unclear. The V gene lost 1 base and the J gene lost 7 bases, with 10 bases spanning the gap. Per the germline V gene, CDR1 is GTSNPN and CDR2 is SVGIG (reference sequence). The CDR3 is made up of 12 amino acids. CDR3 bases: TGTGCCTGGAGTGCGGGAGGAGGTGGCTACACCTTC. Protein sequence: CAWSAGGGGYTF.

The chain joins TRBV11-1 to TRBJ2-7; D might be TRBD1 (5 bases). Trimming took 5 bases from V and 3 from J, leaving 26 bases between them. Germline assignment: CDR1 SGHAT and CDR2 FQDESV (reference sequence). The CDR3 extends over 18 amino acids. CDR3 in DNA: TGTGCCAGCAGCCCCCTCTTTGGGGCGACGGCCCCAGGCTACGAGCAGTACTTC. This sequence encodes CASSPLFGATAPGYEQYF.

The V gene is TRBV19, the J gene TRBJ1-4; tentative D call: TRBD1 (6 bases). Per germline, CDR1 LNHDA and CDR2 SQIVND (reference sequence). CDR3 length equals 15 residues. V gave up 4 bases and J gave up 0 bases, with 9 bases separating them. The CDR3 DNA sequence: TGTGCCAGTAGTACCCGACAGGCAACTAATGAAAAACTGTTTTTT. It specifies CASSTRQATNEKLFF.

V is TRBV7-9 and J is TRBJ1-2, with D possibly being TRBD1 (5 bases). The CDR3 runs 15 residues. With 1 base removed from V and 2 bases from J, the gap between germline ends came to 11 bases. The germline V gene encodes CDR1 SEHNR and CDR2 FQNEAQ (reference sequence). The CDR3 here is CASSLGGASNYGYTF. CDR3 coding DNA: TGTGCCAGCAGCTTAGGCGGGGCCTCCAACTATGGCTACACCTTC.

This clone was counted a few times. The chain is built from TRBV6-5 and TRBJ2-7; D may be TRBD1 (6 bases). Germline V CDR1 and CDR2: MNHEY, SVGAGI. V was shortened by 5 bases and J by 5 bases, with 13 bases between the two germline ends. This CDR3 is 13 amino acids long. In DNA form, the CDR3 reads TGTGCCAGCAGTCCCTGGACAGTTGACGAGCAGTACTTC. It codes for CASSPWTVDEQYF.

The gene calls are TRBV2 and TRBJ2-5; TRBD2 agrees at 11 bases. Germline assignment: CDR1 SNHLY and CDR2 FYNNEI. V gave up 4 bases and J gave up 3 bases; unmatched junction bases: 7. The CDR3 covers 16 residues. Here the CDR3 reads CASSGIPGLAEETQYF. The CDR3 coding sequence is TGTGCCAGCAGTGGGATACCGGGACTAGCGGAAGAGACCCAGTACTTC.

The CDR3 spells CASSQRQGSNEQFF. The CDR3 nucleotides read TGTGCCAGCAGTCAACGACAGGGGAGCAATGAGCAGTTCTTC. V is TRBV27 and J is TRBJ2-1; TRBD1 matches at 8 bases. From germline, CDR1 is MNHEY and CDR2 SMNVEV (reference sequence). V dropped 5 bases and J dropped 6; count of bases not matched to a gene: 6. The CDR3 length is 14 residues.

The rearrangement joins TRBV6-6 to TRBJ2-3; TRBD1 might be the D (6 bases). In germline, CDR1 is MNHNY, CDR2 SVGAGI (reference sequence). The CDR3 is made up of 13 amino acids. The V end was cut by 7 bases, the J end by 6 bases, with 14 bases between. CDR3 amino acids: CASTTGGSDTQYF. DNA of the CDR3: TGTGCCAGCACGACAGGAGGCTCGGATACGCAGTATTTT.

V gene TRBV7-3 combines with J gene TRBJ2-1; 8 nucleotides line up with TRBD2. The length of the CDR3 is 17 residues. With 2 bases clipped from V and 0 bases from J, the junction kept 6 bases outside the gene matches. Germline V gives CDR1 SGHTA, CDR2 FQGTGA. In DNA form, the CDR3 reads TGTGCCAGCAGCTTAGGAAACGGGGGGGCCTCCTACAATGAGCAGTTCTTC. Translating gives CASSLGNGGASYNEQFF. Based on the CDR3 plus reference TRBV7-3 and TRBJ2-1, the full variable domain is GAGVSQTPSNKVTEKGKYVELRCDPISGHTALYWYRQSLGQGPEFLIYFQGTGAADDSGLPNDRFFAVRPEGSVSTLKIQRTERGDSAVYLCASSLGNGGASYNEQFFGPGTRLTVL.

This rearrangement joins TRBV7-9 to TRBJ2-5, with 7 positions matching TRBD1. J gave up 4 bases and V 2 bases, and 1 base lay outside the gene matches. CDR1 is SEHNR and CDR2 is FQNEAQ in the germline V gene (reference sequence). The CDR3 extends over 13 amino acids. CDR3 sequence (DNA): TGTGCCAGCAGCTTATCAGGGGGAGAGACCCAGTACTTC. This translates into CASSLSGGETQYF.

Here the CDR3 reads CASSTGQGAYSYNEQFF. In DNA form, the CDR3 reads TGTGCCAGCAGTACGGGACAGGGGGCTTACTCCTACAATGAGCAGTTCTTC. The rearrangement uses TRBV28 and TRBJ2-1, with 12 positions matching TRBD1. The CDR3 spans 17 residues. CDR1 is MDHEN and CDR2 is SYDVKM in the germline V gene. J gave up 0 bases and V 5 bases, and 5 bases lay outside the gene matches.

The chain uses TRBV30 and TRBJ1-2; D may be TRBD1 (5 bases). V was clipped by 5 bases and J by 3 bases, with 16 bases between them. The CDR3 consists of 14 residues. In germline, CDR1 is GTSNPN, CDR2 SVGIG (reference sequence). CDR3 loop: CAWGPGLLDYGYTF. The CDR3 coding sequence is TGTGCCTGGGGGCCAGGGCTCCTAGACTATGGCTACACCTTC.

V and J are TRBV5-1 and TRBJ2-1; 13 nucleotides line up with TRBD2. This CDR3 is 15 amino acids long. With V trimmed by 3 bases and J by 8 bases, 5 bases remained unmatched. Germline loops: CDR1 SGHRS, CDR2 YFSETQ. This CDR3 reads CASSSGLAGVYEQFF. As DNA, the CDR3 is TGCGCCAGCAGCTCTGGACTAGCGGGAGTATATGAGCAGTTCTTC. The full variable domain, its missing parts supplied by reference TRBV5-1 and TRBJ2-1, is KAGVTQTPRYLIKTRGQQVTLSCSPISGHRSVSWYQQTPGQGLQFLFEYFSETQRNKGNFPGRFSGRQFSNSRSEMNVSTLELGDSALYLCASSSGLAGVYEQFFGPGTRLTVL.

This chain links TRBV9 with TRBJ2-7; a weak D match, TRBD2 (6 bases). This CDR3 contains 12 residues. Germline CDR1 is SGDLS and CDR2 is YYNGEE. Trimming cost V 3 bases and J 7 bases, with 11 bases left between them. The DNA of the CDR3 is TGTGCCAGCAGCGGGAGGGGTGTGGAGCAGTACTTC. This codes for CASSGRGVEQYF.

The V call is TRBV7-3, the J call TRBJ1-1; maybe TRBD1 (6 bases). CDR3 size: 13 residues. V dropped 3 bases and J dropped 8 bases, with 13 bases sitting between them. Germline V gives CDR1 SGHTA, CDR2 FQGTGA. CDR3 nucleotide sequence: TGTGCCAGCAGCTTGATGACCGGGACAGAAGCTTTCTTT. Its translation: CASSLMTGTEAFF.

V and J are TRBV10-3 and TRBJ2-2, with D possibly matching TRBD1 (5 bases). The germline V gene encodes CDR1 ENHRY and CDR2 SYGVKD. The CDR3 covers 15 residues. Trimming cost V 2 bases and J 5 bases, with 12 bases left between them. CDR3 residues: CAISEVVKGTGELFF. The CDR3 coding sequence is TGTGCCATCAGTGAGGTGGTGAAGGGGACCGGGGAGCTGTTTTTT.

This clone has a single count. The chain joins TRBV7-9 to TRBJ1-2, with 8 bases fitting TRBD1. Germline CDR1 and CDR2: SEHNR and FQNEAQ (reference sequence). J gave up 4 bases and V 5 bases, and 6 bases lay outside the gene matches. The CDR3 extends over 14 amino acids. This CDR3 reads CASSPGTGSYGYTF. The CDR3 DNA reads TGTGCCAGCAGCCCTGGGACAGGCTCCTATGGCTACACCTTC.

The chain combines TRBV14 with TRBJ1-2, with 7 bases fitting TRBD1. With V trimmed by 3 bases and J by 4 bases, 2 bases remained unmatched. Germline V gene lookup returns CDR1 SGHDN and CDR2 FVKESK. This CDR3 comprises 13 residues. The CDR3 region is CASSQGQSYGYTF. In DNA form, the CDR3 reads TGTGCCAGCAGCCAGGGACAGAGCTATGGCTACACCTTC.

This sequence joins TRBV14 and TRBJ2-5, with 9 positions matching TRBD2. In germline, CDR1 is SGHDN, CDR2 FVKESK. Unmatched junction bases numbered 5, after V lost 4 bases and J lost 5 bases. This CDR3 contains 14 residues. The CDR3 DNA is TGTGCCAGCAGCCCGCGGGGGGGCCTTGAGACCCAGTACTTC. Its protein is CASSPRGGLETQYF.

V gene TRBV29-1 combines with J gene TRBJ1-2; 7 bases are a match to TRBD1. CDR1 and CDR2 from the germline V gene are SQVTM and ANQGSEA. V was pared by 6 bases and J by 4 bases, with 8 bases of the junction left unmatched. The length of the CDR3 is 13 residues. The CDR3 bases are TGCAGCGTCGAACAGGGGTCCGGCTATGGCTACACCTTC. Its protein is CSVEQGSGYGYTF.

The chain uses TRBV9 and TRBJ2-5, with 8 bases lining up with TRBD2. Trimming removed 4 bases from V and 3 bases from J; junction bases left unmatched: 8. CDR3 length: 15 residues. Germline loops: CDR1 SGDLS, CDR2 YYNGEE. The CDR3, as DNA: TGTGCCAGCAGCCCGACTCATAGCGGGGAAGAGACCCAGTACTTC. Its protein product is CASSPTHSGEETQYF.

This chain links TRBV11-2 with TRBJ1-6; 7 bases are a match to TRBD1. CDR3 size: 14 residues. V trimming: 4 bases; J trimming: 6 bases; junction bases outside the gene matches: 3. In germline, CDR1 is SGHAT, CDR2 FQNNGV. This CDR3 reads CASSSNRGNSPLHF. The CDR3 coding sequence is TGTGCCAGCAGCTCAAACAGGGGTAATTCACCCCTCCACTTT. Full variable domain (missing parts from reference TRBV11-2 and TRBJ1-6): EAGVAQSPRYKIIEKRQSVAFWCNPISGHATLYWYQQILGQGPKLLIQFQNNGVVDDSQLPKDRFSAERLKGVDSTLKIQPAKLEDSAVYLCASSSNRGNSPLHFGNGTRLTVT.

The V call is TRBV11-3, the J call TRBJ2-2, with 12 bases that match TRBD2. The trim removed 5 bases at V and 5 bases at J, leaving 6 bases unmatched. Per the germline V gene, CDR1 is SGHNT and CDR2 is YENEEA. The CDR3 spans 16 residues. The CDR3 spells CASSAQGLAGTGELFF. The CDR3 bases are TGTGCCAGCAGCGCCCAGGGACTAGCGGGTACCGGGGAGCTGTTTTTT.

This clone was recorded once. The J gene is TRBJ2-3, the V gene TRBV23-1; maybe TRBD2 (5 bases). TRBV23-1 is reported as an ORF; its role is uncertain. CDR3 length: 19 amino acids. Trimming took 6 bases from V and 8 from J, leaving 33 bases between them. The CDR3 region is CASSLTPRPAPKSGGTQYF. The CDR3 DNA sequence: TGCGCCAGCAGCCTAACCCCCCGGCCAGCACCTAAATCCGGAGGTACGCAGTATTTT.

The rearrangement links TRBV7-9 to TRBJ1-4, with 7 bases identical to TRBD1. Germline assignment: CDR1 SEHNR and CDR2 FQNEAQ (reference sequence). Trimming cost V 3 bases and J 5 bases; bases outside gene matches: 6. The CDR3 spans 15 residues. The CDR3: CASSLGTARNEKLFF. Here the CDR3 DNA reads TGTGCCAGCAGCTTGGGGACAGCCAGAAATGAAAAACTGTTTTTT.

The chain uses TRBV7-8 and TRBJ1-2; no clear D gene. Trimming stripped 5 bases from V and 5 bases from J, with 9 bases between. The CDR3 spans 12 residues. From germline, CDR1 is SGHVS and CDR2 FQNEAQ. CDR3 sequence reads: CASSPAGYGYTF. The DNA of the CDR3 is TGTGCCAGCAGCCCCGCGGGGTATGGCTACACCTTC.

This chain connects TRBV27 to TRBJ2-2, with TRBD2 matching over 7 bases. J was trimmed by 0 bases and V by 1 base; bases with no gene match: 8. The CDR3 consists of 18 residues. Germline lookup yields CDR1 MNHEY and CDR2 SMNVEV (reference sequence). CDR3 nucleotide sequence: TGTGCCAGCAGTTTATTCTACCTGGGACTATCGAACACCGGGGAGCTGTTTTTT. Protein product: CASSLFYLGLSNTGELFF.